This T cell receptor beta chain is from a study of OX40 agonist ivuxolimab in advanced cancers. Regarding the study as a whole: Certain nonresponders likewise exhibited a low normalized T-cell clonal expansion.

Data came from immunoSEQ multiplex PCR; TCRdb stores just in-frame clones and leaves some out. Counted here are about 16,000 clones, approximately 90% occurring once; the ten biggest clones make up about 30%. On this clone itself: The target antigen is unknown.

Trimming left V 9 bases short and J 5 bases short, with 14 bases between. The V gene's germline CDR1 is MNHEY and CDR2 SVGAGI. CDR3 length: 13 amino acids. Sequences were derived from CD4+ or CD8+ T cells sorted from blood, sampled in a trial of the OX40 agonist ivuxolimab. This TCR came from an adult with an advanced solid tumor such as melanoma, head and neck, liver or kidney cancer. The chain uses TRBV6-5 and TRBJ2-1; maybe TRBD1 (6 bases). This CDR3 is CASYPGQNNEQFF. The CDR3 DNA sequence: TGTGCCAGTTACCCGGGACAAAACAATGAGCAGTTCTTC.